This T cell receptor (beta chain) appears in the sequencing data of a study of cytomegalovirus exposure and HLA in healthy donors. Study as a whole: One earlier analysis, a look at roughly 170 million T cells, found some 120 million unique TCR beta sequences. Study-level findings and limits: Researchers reportedly found TCR beta sequences accurately predicted most subjects' HLA-A and HLA-B alleles.

The primer mix had 60 Vbeta and 13 Jbeta primers. The protocol was immunoSEQ multiplex PCR, while the TCRdb copy is restricted to in-frame clones and leaves out a portion. The repertoire holds 100,000 or so clones, with roughly three quarters as singletons. As concerns this clone: Its antigen remains unknown.

Germline loops: CDR1 MNHEY, CDR2 SVGAGI. The CDR3 runs 14 residues. Between the trimmed V and J ends, which lost 7 bases and 0 bases, there was a span of 13 bases. The donors were healthy bone marrow donors. The sequencing input was PBMCs. The TCR comes from a female donor in good health and CMV-seropositive. The chain links TRBV6-5 to TRBJ2-7; D is ambiguous. Written as DNA, the CDR3 is TGTGCCAGCACAAAAAACAGAGACTCCTACGAGCAGTACTTC. Translation: CASTKNRDSYEQYF.